This T cell receptor (beta chain) was sequenced in a study of shared clonotypes between healthy human individuals. Overall study: CD8 memory received one plate per donor, CD8 naive two, CD4 memory three and CD4 naive three.

Generated by immunoSEQ multiplex PCR, the TCRdb table keeps only in-frame clones and is missing some. The data show about 2 million clones, about 95% seen once. Terminally differentiated effector memory CD45RA+ cells were excluded from the naive CD8 cells, which were CD45RO-negative and positively selected for CCR7. Germline loops: CDR1 SNHLY, CDR2 FYNNEI. After removal of 8 bases from V and 3 bases from J, the junction contained 5 bases not matched to a gene. This CDR3 is 13 amino acids long. The chain recombines TRBV2 with TRBJ2-7; 9 bases agree with TRBD1. The clonotype comes from a man aged 18 to 29 in good health. The sample was naive CD8+ T cells sorted from blood. The CDR3 nucleotides are TGTGCCAGCGAAGGACAGGGGAACTACGAGCAGTACTTC. Residues: CASEGQGNYEQYF.